Sequencing of this TCR beta chain was carried out in a study of cytomegalovirus exposure and HLA in healthy donors. Overall study: A prior analysis found fewer than 120 million unique TCR beta sequences from 170 million or so T cells.

General observations from the study: The likely origin of a cluster of highly shared sequence variants was a sequencing artifact. In a later analysis, HLA-associated beta chains showed higher expansion and lower generation probabilities than comparable chains.

This clone appeared a single time. As yet, its antigen is unknown. Amplification used 60 Vbeta primers and 13 Jbeta primers. The data were produced by immunoSEQ multiplex PCR, yet TCRdb's version contains in-frame clones alone and is incomplete. There are under 130,000 clones in the sample; about 80% occur only once, and about 2.2% lies in the top ten. This TCR came from a young man in good health and CMV-seronegative. The sample taken for sequencing was PBMCs.

This CDR3 reads CASSSTSGTGGNEQFF. The CDR3 coding sequence is TGTGCCAGCAGTTCGACCTCCGGGACAGGGGGCAATGAGCAGTTCTTC. V and J are TRBV6-5 and TRBJ2-1; 11 bases are a match to TRBD1. The germline V gene has CDR1 MNHEY and CDR2 SVGAGI. The J segment lost 6 bases and the V segment lost 4 bases, leaving 8 bases of the junction unmatched. This CDR3 comprises 16 residues.